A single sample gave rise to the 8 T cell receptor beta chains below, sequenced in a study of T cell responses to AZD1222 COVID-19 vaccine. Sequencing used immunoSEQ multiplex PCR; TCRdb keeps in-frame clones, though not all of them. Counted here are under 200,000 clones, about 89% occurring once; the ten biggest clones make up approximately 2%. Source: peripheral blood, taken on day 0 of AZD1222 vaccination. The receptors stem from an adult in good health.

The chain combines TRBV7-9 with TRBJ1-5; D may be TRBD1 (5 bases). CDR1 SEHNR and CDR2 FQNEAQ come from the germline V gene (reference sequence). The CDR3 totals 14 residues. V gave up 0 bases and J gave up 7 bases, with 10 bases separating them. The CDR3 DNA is TGTGCCAGCAGCTTAGCGGGGGTGTTACAGCCCCAGCATTTT. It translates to CASSLAGVLQPQHF. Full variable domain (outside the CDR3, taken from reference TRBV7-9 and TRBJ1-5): DTGVSQNPRHKITKRGQNVTFRCDPISEHNRLYWYRQTLGQGPEFLTYFQNEAQLEKSRLLSDRFSAERPKGSFSTLEIQRTEQGDSAMYLCASSLAGVLQPQHFGDGTRLSIL.

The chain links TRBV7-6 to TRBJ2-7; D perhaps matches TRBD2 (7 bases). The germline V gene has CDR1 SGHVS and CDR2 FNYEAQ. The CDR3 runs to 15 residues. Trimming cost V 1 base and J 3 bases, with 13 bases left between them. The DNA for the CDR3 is TGTGCCAGCAGCTTAGGGACGGGGGGCCTCTACGAGCAGTACTTC. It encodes CASSLGTGGLYEQYF.

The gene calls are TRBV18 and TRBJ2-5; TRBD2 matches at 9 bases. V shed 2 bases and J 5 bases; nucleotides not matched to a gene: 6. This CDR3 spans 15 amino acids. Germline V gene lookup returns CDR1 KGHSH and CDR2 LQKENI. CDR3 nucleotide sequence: TGTGCCAGCTCACCAGTAGCGGGAGAGCGCGAGACCCAGTACTTC. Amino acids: CASSPVAGERETQYF. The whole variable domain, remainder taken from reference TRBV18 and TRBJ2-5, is NAGVMQNPRHLVRRRGQEARLRCSPMKGHSHVYWYRQLPEEGLKFMVYLQKENIIDESGMPKERFSAEFPKEGPSILRIQQVVRGDSAAYFCASSPVAGERETQYFGPGTRLLVL.

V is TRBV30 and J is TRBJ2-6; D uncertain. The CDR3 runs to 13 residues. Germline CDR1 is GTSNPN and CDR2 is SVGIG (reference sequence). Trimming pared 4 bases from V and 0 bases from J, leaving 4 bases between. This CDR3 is CAWKVSGANVLTF. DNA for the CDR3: TGTGCCTGGAAGGTCTCTGGGGCCAACGTCCTGACTTTC.

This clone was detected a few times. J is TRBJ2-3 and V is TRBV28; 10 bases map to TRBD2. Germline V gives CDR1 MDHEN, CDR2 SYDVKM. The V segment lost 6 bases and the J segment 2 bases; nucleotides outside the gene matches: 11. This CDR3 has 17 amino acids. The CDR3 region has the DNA TGTGCCAGCAGCAACCCTTACGGACTAGCGGACACAGATACGCAGTATTTT. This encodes CASSNPYGLADTDTQYF. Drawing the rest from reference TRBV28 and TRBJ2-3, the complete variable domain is DVKVTQSSRYLVKRTGEKVFLECVQDMDHENMFWYRQDPGLGLRLIYFSYDVKMKEKGDIPEGYSVSREKKERFSLILESASTNQTSMYLCASSNPYGLADTDTQYFGPGTRLTVL.

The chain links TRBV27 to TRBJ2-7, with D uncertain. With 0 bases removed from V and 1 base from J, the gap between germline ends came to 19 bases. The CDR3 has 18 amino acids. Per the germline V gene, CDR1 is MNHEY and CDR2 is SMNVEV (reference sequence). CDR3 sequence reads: CASSLSGFGHSPSYEQYF. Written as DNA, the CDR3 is TGTGCCAGCAGTTTATCGGGGTTCGGGCACAGCCCTTCCTACGAGCAGTACTTC.

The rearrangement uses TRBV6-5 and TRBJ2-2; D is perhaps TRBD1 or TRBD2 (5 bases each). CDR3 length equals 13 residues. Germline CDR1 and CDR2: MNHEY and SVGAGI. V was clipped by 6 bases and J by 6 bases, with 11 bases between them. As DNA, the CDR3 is TGTGCCAGCAGGGATCCGGGGCCCGGGGAGCTGTTTTTT. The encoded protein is CASRDPGPGELFF.

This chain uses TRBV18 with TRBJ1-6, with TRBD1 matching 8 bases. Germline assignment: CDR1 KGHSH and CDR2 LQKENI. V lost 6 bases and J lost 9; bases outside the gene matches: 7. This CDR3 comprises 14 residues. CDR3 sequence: CASSTGQGGSPLHF. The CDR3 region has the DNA TGTGCCAGCTCTACCGGACAGGGTGGTTCACCCCTCCACTTT. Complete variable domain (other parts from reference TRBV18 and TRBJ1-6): NAGVMQNPRHLVRRRGQEARLRCSPMKGHSHVYWYRQLPEEGLKFMVYLQKENIIDESGMPKERFSAEFPKEGPSILRIQQVVRGDSAAYFCASSTGQGGSPLHFGNGTRLTVT.